This passage covers 5 T cell receptor beta chains from one sample sequenced in a study of T cells in Graves' hyperthyroidism and ophthalmopathy. Researchers took RNA transcripts and amplified the TCR beta CDR3 regions from them. The HTBI primer set was used in a first-round RT-PCR of the TCR CDR3. MiXCR, applied by TCRdb to the multiplex PCR reads, yields one record per CDR3 protein. The profile covers 190,000 or so distinct CDR3 sequences, with about 18% appearing a single time and around 43% taken by the ten largest. Sequencing was carried out using blood. These TCRs come from a man aged 35 to 55 with Graves' hyperthyroidism.

This clonotype has ten or more counts. This chain joins TRBV27 and TRBJ2-1, with 10 nucleotides matching TRBD1. V was pared by 1 base and J by 4 bases, with 4 bases of the junction left unmatched. This CDR3 is 16 amino acids long. Germline CDR1 MNHEY, CDR2 SMNVEV (reference sequence). This CDR3 is CASSLWGTGVYNEQFF. The CDR3 DNA is TGTGCCAGCAGTTTATGGGGGACAGGGGTATACAATGAGCAGTTCTTC.

This clonotype was seen repeatedly, ten times or more. This chain uses TRBV6-1 with TRBJ2-1; 11 nucleotides match TRBD2. The junction had 9 bases not matched to a gene; V was cut back by 5 bases and J by 0 bases. Germline V gives CDR1 MNHNS, CDR2 SASEGT. This CDR3 contains 18 residues. CDR3 sequence reads: CASSYASGGSSSYNEQFF. Here the CDR3 DNA reads TGTGCCAGCAGTTACGCTAGCGGGGGGTCGAGCTCCTACAATGAGCAGTTCTTC.

This clonotype showed up many times. The chain employs TRBV18 and TRBJ2-1; TRBD2 matches at 7 bases. The CDR3 totals 16 residues. Germline trimming cut 3 bases from V and 8 bases from J; bases unmatched to any gene: 13. CDR1 and CDR2 (germline): KGHSH, LQKENI. CDR3 loop: CASSPDTSAGGDEQFF. CDR3 nucleotides: TGTGCCAGCTCACCCGATACTAGCGCTGGTGGGGATGAGCAGTTCTTC. Full variable domain (rest looked up from reference TRBV18 and TRBJ2-1): NAGVMQNPRHLVRRRGQEARLRCSPMKGHSHVYWYRQLPEEGLKFMVYLQKENIIDESGMPKERFSAEFPKEGPSILRIQQVVRGDSAAYFCASSPDTSAGGDEQFFGPGTRLTVL.

This clonotype was seen many times. This sequence joins TRBV24-1 and TRBJ1-1; 11 nucleotides align to TRBD1. The CDR3 has 17 residues. The trim removed 6 bases at V and 2 bases at J, leaving 10 bases unmatched. Germline V gives CDR1 KGHDR, CDR2 SFDVKD. In DNA, the CDR3 is TGTGCCACCAGTTCCTCCGGGACAGGGGGGAGAAACACTGAAGCTTTCTTT. As protein: CATSSSGTGGRNTEAFF.

This clonotype has a count of ten or more. The chain has TRBV7-2 and TRBJ2-7; D gene uncertain. This CDR3 contains 13 residues. Germline assignment: CDR1 SGHTA and CDR2 FQGNSA. Trimming stripped 5 bases from V and 2 bases from J, with 10 bases between. CDR3 nucleotides: TGTGCCAGCAGCCCGCGGATGGCCTACGAGCAGTACTTC. Its translation is CASSPRMAYEQYF.